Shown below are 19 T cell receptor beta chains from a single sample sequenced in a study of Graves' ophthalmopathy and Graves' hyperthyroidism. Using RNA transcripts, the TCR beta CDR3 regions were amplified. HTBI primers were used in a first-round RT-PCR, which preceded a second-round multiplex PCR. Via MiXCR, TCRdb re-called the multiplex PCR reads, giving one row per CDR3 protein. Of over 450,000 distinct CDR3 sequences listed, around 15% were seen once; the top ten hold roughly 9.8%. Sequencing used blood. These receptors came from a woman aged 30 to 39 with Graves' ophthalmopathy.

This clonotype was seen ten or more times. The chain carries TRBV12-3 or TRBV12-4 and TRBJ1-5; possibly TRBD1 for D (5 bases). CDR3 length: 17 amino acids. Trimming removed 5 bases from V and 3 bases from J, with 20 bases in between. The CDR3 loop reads CASSQDPRDPYNQPQHF. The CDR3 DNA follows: TGTGCCAGCAGTCAGGACCCCCGGGACCCATACAATCAGCCCCAGCATTTT.

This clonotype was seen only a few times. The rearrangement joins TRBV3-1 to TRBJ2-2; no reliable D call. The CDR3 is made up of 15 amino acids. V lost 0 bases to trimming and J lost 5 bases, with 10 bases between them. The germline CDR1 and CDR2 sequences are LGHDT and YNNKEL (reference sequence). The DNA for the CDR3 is TGTGCCAGCAGCCAAGAACAGAGGTGGACCGGGGAGCTGTTTTTT. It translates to CASSQEQRWTGELFF.

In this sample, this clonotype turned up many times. The CDR3 reads CATSDRWGPNTGELFF. CDR3 nucleotide sequence: TGTGCCACCAGTGACCGTTGGGGTCCGAACACCGGGGAGCTGTTTTTT. The genes are TRBV24-1 and TRBJ2-2, with D uncertain. V was cut by 4 bases and J by 0 bases, with 11 bases left in between. The germline V gene has CDR1 KGHDR and CDR2 SFDVKD. The CDR3 totals 16 residues.

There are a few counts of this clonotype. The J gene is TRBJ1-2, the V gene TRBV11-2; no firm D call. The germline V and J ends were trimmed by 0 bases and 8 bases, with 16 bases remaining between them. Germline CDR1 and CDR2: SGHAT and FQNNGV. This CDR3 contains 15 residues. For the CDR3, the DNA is TGTGCCAGCAGCTTAGATAGGTCGGCGCAATGGGGCTACACCTTC. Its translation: CASSLDRSAQWGYTF.

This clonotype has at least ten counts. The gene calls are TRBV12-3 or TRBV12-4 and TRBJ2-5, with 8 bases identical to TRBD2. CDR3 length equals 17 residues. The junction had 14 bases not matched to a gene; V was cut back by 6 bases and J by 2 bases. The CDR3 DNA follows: TGTGCCAGCAGCAACGGGGGGGCGCGGGGGATACAAGAGACCCAGTACTTC. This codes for CASSNGGARGIQETQYF.

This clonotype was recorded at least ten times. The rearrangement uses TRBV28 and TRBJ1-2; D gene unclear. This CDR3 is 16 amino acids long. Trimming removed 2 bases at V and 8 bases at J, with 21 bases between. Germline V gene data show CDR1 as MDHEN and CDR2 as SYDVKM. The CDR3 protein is CASSLAVEVGAGGYTF. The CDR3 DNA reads TGTGCCAGCAGTTTAGCCGTTGAGGTGGGCGCCGGGGGCTACACCTTC.

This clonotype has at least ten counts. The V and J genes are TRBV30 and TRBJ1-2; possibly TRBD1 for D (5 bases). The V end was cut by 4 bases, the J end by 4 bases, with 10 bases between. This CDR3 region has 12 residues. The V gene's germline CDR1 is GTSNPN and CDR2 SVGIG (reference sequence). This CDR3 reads CAWNRQFYGYTF. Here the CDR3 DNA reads TGTGCCTGGAACCGACAGTTCTATGGCTACACCTTC.

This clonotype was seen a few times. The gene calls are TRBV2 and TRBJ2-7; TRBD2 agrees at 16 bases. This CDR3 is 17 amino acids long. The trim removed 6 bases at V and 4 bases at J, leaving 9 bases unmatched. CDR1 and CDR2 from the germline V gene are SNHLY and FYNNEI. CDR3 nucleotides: TGTGCCAGCAGGGCCGGGACTAGCGGGGGGGCCCAATACGAGCAGTACTTC. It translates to CASRAGTSGGAQYEQYF.

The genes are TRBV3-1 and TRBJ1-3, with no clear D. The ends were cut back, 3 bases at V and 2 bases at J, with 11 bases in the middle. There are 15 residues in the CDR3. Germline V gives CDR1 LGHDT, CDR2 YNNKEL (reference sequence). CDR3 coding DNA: TGTGCCAGCAGCCAGGATTTGGCCGCTGGAAACACCATATATTTT. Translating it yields CASSQDLAAGNTIYF.

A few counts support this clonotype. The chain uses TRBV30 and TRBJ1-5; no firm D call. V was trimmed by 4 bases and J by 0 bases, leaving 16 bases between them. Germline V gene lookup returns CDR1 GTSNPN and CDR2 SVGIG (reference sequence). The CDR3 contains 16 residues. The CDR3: CAWTSGLLNSNQPQHF. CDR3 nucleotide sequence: TGTGCCTGGACTTCCGGTTTGCTTAATAGCAATCAGCCCCAGCATTTT.

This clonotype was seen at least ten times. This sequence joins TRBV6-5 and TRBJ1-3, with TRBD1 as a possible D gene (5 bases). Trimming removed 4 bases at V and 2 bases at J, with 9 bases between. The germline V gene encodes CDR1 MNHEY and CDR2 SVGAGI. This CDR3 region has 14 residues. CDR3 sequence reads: CASSWGGTGNTIYF. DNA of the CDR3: TGTGCCAGCAGTTGGGGGGGGACTGGAAACACCATATATTTT.

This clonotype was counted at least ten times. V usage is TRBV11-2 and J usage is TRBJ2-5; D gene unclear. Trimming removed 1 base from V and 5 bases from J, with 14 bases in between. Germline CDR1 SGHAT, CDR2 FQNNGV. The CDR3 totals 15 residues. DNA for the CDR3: TGTGCCAGCAGCTTAGGACCGGACCTACGGGAGACCCAGTACTTC. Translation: CASSLGPDLRETQYF.

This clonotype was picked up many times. The CDR3 DNA is TGCAGTGGCGGACAGGGGGCGGGCGAGCAGTACTTC. Amino acid sequence: CSGGQGAGEQYF. This chain links TRBV20-1 with TRBJ2-7; 11 nucleotides line up with TRBD1. This CDR3 is 12 amino acids long. Trimming took 7 bases from V and 6 from J; bases not matched to a gene: 5. From germline, CDR1 is DFQATT and CDR2 SNEGSKA (reference sequence).

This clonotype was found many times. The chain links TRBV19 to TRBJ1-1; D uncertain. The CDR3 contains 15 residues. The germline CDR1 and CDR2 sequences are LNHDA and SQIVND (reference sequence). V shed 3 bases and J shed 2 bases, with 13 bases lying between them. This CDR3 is CASSMDPFPNTEAFF. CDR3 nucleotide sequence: TGTGCCAGTAGTATGGACCCTTTTCCAAACACTGAAGCTTTCTTT. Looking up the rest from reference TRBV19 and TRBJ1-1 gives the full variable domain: DGGITQSPKYLFRKEGQNVTLSCEQNLNHDAMYWYRQDPGQGLRLIYYSQIVNDFQKGDIAEGYSVSREKKESFPLTVTSAQKNPTAFYLCASSMDPFPNTEAFFGQGTRLTVV.

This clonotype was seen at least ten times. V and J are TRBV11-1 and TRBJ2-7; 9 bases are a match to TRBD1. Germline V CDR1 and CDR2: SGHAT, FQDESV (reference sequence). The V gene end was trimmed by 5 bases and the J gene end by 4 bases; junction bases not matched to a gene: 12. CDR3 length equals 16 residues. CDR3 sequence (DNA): TGTGCCAGCAGCACCTCCGGGACAGGGAAAAAATACGAGCAGTACTTC. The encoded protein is CASSTSGTGKKYEQYF.

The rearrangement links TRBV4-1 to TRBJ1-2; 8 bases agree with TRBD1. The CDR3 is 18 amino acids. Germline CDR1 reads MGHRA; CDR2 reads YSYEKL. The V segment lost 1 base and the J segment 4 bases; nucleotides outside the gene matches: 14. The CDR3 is CASSQGWTGPTLSYGYTF. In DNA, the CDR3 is TGCGCCAGCAGCCAAGGATGGACAGGGCCGACGCTCAGCTATGGCTACACCTTC.

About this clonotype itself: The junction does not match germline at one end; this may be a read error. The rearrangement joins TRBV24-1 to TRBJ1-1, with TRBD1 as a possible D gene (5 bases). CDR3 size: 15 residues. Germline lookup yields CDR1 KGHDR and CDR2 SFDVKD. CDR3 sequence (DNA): TGTGCTACCAGTGACAAGGGTCAGGGGAACACTGAAGCTTTCTTT. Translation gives CATSDKGQGNTEAFF.

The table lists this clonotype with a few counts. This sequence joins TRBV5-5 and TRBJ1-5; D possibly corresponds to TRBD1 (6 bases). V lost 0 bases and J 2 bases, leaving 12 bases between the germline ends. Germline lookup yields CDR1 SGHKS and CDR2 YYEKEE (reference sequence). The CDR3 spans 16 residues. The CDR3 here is CASSLGGAAGNQPQHF. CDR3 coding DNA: TGTGCCAGCAGCTTGGGGGGGGCGGCTGGCAATCAGCCCCAGCATTTT. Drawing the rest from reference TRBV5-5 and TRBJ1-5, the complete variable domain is DAGVTQSPTHLIKTRGQQVTLRCSPISGHKSVSWYQQVLGQGPQFIFQYYEKEERGRGNFPDRFSARQFPNYSSELNVNALLLGDSALYLCASSLGGAAGNQPQHFGDGTRLSIL.

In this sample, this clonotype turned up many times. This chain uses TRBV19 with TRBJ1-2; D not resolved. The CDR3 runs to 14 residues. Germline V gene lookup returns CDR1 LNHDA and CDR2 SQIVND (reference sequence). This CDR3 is CAPGRSILNGGYTF. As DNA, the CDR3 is TGTGCTCCTGGCAGGAGCATTCTTAACGGGGGCTACACCTTC. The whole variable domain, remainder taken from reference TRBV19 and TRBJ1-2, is DGGITQSPKYLFRKEGQNVTLSCEQNLNHDAMYWYRQDPGQGLRLIYYSQIVNDFQKGDIAEGYSVSREKKESFPLTVTSAQKNPTAFYLCAPGRSILNGGYTFGSGTRLTVV.